The present T cell receptor beta chain was sequenced within a study of cytomegalovirus exposure and HLA in healthy donors. Study background: Previous work identified 100 million or so unique TCR beta sequences from 150 million to 200 million T cells.

The PCR contained 60 Vbeta and 13 Jbeta primers. TCRdb keeps only in-frame clones here, not all; method: immunoSEQ multiplex PCR. The repertoire has approximately 89,000 clones, approximately 71% of them found once; the top ten carry roughly 3.6%. This clone was seen only once. The antigen is unknown. Germline V gives CDR1 SGHTA, CDR2 FQGNSA. This CDR3 region has 13 residues. Findings and caveats of the study: HLA allele associations emerged for 15,000 to 20,000 TCR beta sequences in a later analysis, at 0.05 false discovery rate. Generally TCR sequences proved uncommon, though certain public TCRs appeared in numerous donors. Sequencing artifact likely explains a cluster of highly shared sequence variants.

The chain recombines TRBV7-2 with TRBJ2-5; D is undetermined. The J call is uncertain, as TRBJ2-7 better fits the DNA end. The TCR comes from a man aged 30 to 39 in good health and CMV-seronegative. Specimen: PBMCs. CDR3 loop: CASSFDNSYEQYF. The CDR3 nucleotides read TGTGCCAGCAGCTTTGACAATTCCTACGAGCAGTACTTC.